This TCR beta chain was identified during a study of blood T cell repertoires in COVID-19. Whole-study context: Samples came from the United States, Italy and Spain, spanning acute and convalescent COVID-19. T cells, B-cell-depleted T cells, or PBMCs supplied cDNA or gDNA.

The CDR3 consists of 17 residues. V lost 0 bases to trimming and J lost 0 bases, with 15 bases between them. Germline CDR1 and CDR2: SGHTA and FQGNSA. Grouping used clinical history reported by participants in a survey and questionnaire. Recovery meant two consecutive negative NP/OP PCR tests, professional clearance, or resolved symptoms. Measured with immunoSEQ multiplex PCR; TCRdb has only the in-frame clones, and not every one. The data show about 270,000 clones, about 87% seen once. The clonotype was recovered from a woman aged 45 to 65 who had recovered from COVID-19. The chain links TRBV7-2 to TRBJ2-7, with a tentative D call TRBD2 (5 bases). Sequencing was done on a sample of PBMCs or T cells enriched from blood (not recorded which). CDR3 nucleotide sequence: TGTGCCAGCAGCTTAGCGCCCATCAGCGGCTCCTCCTACGAGCAGTACTTC. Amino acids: CASSLAPISGSSYEQYF.